The clone carrying this TCR beta chain showed up just a few times. The sample originates from a study of T cells after yellow fever vaccination. TCRdb reanalysed the 5' RACE reads using MiXCR and keeps one entry per CDR3 protein. Among 200,000 to 300,000 distinct CDR3 sequences, roughly 13% were seen once, and the ten largest hold less than 0.55%. V was trimmed by 1 base and J by 5 bases, leaving 8 bases between them. In germline, CDR1 is SGHTA, CDR2 FQGNSA. This CDR3 comprises 13 residues. The chain is built from TRBV7-2 and TRBJ2-5, with D possibly TRBD2 on 5 matching bases. This TCR was recovered from a young man who received the YFV17D yellow fever vaccine. Sequencing was performed on CD4+ T cells sorted from PBMCs, taken 45 days after the yellow fever booster vaccination. The CDR3 loop is CASSLGSVETQYF. DNA of the CDR3: TGTGCCAGCAGCTTAGGTAGCGTGGAGACCCAGTACTTC.